A single sample gave rise to the 24 T cell receptor beta chains below, sequenced in a study of T cell responses to AZD1222 COVID-19 vaccine. Method: immunoSEQ multiplex PCR; TCRdb's copy keeps in-frame clones and lacks some. The table shows about 150,000 clones, with roughly 91% occurring only once. The sequencing here drew on peripheral blood, taken on day 0 of AZD1222 vaccination. The receptors were gathered from an adult in good health.

V and J are TRBV7-9 and TRBJ1-2; 7 nucleotides line up with TRBD1. J gave up 5 bases and V 5 bases, and 2 bases lay outside the gene matches. The CDR3 is 12 residues long. Germline CDR1 is SEHNR and CDR2 is FQNEAQ (reference sequence). The CDR3 DNA sequence: TGTGCCAGCAGCCAGACAGGGTATGGCTACACCTTC. Translating it yields CASSQTGYGYTF.

For the CDR3, the DNA is TGCGCCAGCAGCCTGGGGGGGGCGAACACTGAAGCTTTCTTT. This sequence encodes CASSLGGANTEAFF. J is TRBJ1-1 and V is TRBV5-1, with D possibly being TRBD1 (6 bases). Trimming left V 4 bases short and J 1 base short, with 11 bases between. CDR3 length: 14 amino acids. In germline, CDR1 is SGHRS, CDR2 YFSETQ.

The table lists this clone with a count of one. The gene calls are TRBV5-1 and TRBJ1-3; D remains unclear. The CDR3 has 16 amino acids. Trimming pared 3 bases from V and 0 bases from J, leaving 13 bases between. Germline V gene data show CDR1 as SGHRS and CDR2 as YFSETQ. CDR3 in amino acids: CASSSVGAGSGNTIYF. The CDR3 DNA reads as TGCGCCAGCAGCTCCGTAGGTGCCGGCTCTGGAAACACCATATATTTT.

CDR3 loop: CASSPLSGSPLHF. In DNA form, the CDR3 reads TGTGCCAGCAGCCCCCTAAGTGGATCACCCCTCCACTTT. The chain couples TRBV14 to TRBJ1-6, with D unclear. Looked up from germline, CDR1 is SGHDN and CDR2 is FVKESK. The CDR3 covers 13 residues. The V end was cut by 4 bases, the J end by 10 bases, with 11 bases between.

The rearrangement joins TRBV7-2 to TRBJ2-3; D remains ambiguous. Trimming shortened V by 1 base and J by 6 bases, and 5 bases separated the two germline ends. The CDR3 contains 12 residues. CDR1 is SGHTA and CDR2 is FQGNSA in the germline V gene. Written as DNA, the CDR3 is TGTGCCAGCAGCTTAGTGGCGGATACGCAGTATTTT. Translated: CASSLVADTQYF.

V usage is TRBV6-5 and J usage is TRBJ2-6; weak D call: TRBD1 (6 bases). The CDR3 is made up of 15 amino acids. V gave up 4 bases and J gave up 1 base, with 8 bases separating them. Germline V lookup: CDR1 MNHEY, CDR2 SVGAGI. In nucleotides, the CDR3 is TGTGCCAGCAGTTCTCAGGGGTCTGGGGCCAACGTCCTGACTTTC. Its translation: CASSSQGSGANVLTF.

This chain's CDR3 is CASSPREYGYTF. CDR3 DNA: TGTGCCAGTAGCCCCCGTGAATATGGCTACACCTTC. This chain connects TRBV19 to TRBJ1-2; D is unclear. Germline CDR1 and CDR2: LNHDA and SQIVND (reference sequence). V lost 6 bases and J lost 5, with 10 bases in between. The CDR3 runs to 12 residues.

V gene TRBV20-1 combines with J gene TRBJ1-1, with D hard to call. Germline CDR1 reads DFQATT; CDR2 reads SNEGSKA (reference sequence). This CDR3 region has 11 residues. V was shortened by 3 bases and J by 4 bases, with 6 bases between the two germline ends. CDR3 amino acids: CSARPGTEAFF. The CDR3 region has the DNA TGCAGTGCTAGGCCCGGCACTGAAGCTTTCTTT.

The chain links TRBV5-1 to TRBJ1-3; the D is unclear. The germline V and J ends were trimmed by 2 bases and 0 bases, with 12 bases remaining between them. The germline CDR1 and CDR2 sequences are SGHRS and YFSETQ. This CDR3 is 16 amino acids long. The CDR3 loop reads CASSLQHPFSGNTIYF. The CDR3, as DNA: TGCGCCAGCAGCTTACAACACCCGTTCTCTGGAAACACCATATATTTT.

V is TRBV19 and J is TRBJ1-2; possibly TRBD1 for D (6 bases). The germline V gene has CDR1 LNHDA and CDR2 SQIVND (reference sequence). V dropped 1 base and J dropped 2 bases, with 14 bases sitting between them. CDR3 length equals 16 residues. In nucleotides, the CDR3 is TGTGCCAGTAGTATAGCAGGTGGCAGGGGAAACTATGGCTACACCTTC. Translation gives CASSIAGGRGNYGYTF.

This clone appeared once. The rearrangement uses TRBV4-1 and TRBJ1-4; tentative D call: TRBD1 (6 bases). Germline loops: CDR1 MGHRA, CDR2 YSYEKL. V was cut by 0 bases and J by 8 bases, with 19 bases left in between. The CDR3 loop spans 17 amino acids. Here the CDR3 reads CASSQDRTGRGIEKLFF. In DNA form, the CDR3 reads TGCGCCAGCAGCCAAGATAGAACGGGTAGGGGGATCGAAAAACTGTTTTTT.

The chain has TRBV4-2 and TRBJ2-2; D might be TRBD1 or TRBD2, each matching 5 bases. Germline CDR1 is LGHNA and CDR2 is YNFKEQ. The V gene lost 4 bases and the J gene lost 6 bases, with 15 bases spanning the gap. CDR3 length: 15 residues. In DNA form, the CDR3 reads TGTGCCAGCAGCCCCTTGACTGGGACGTCCGGGGAGCTGTTTTTT. It yields the protein CASSPLTGTSGELFF.

The chain links TRBV5-4 to TRBJ2-7; D not resolved. Deletions cut 2 bases from V and 5 bases from J, with 8 bases between. Germline CDR1 is SGHNT and CDR2 is YYREEE (reference sequence). The CDR3 covers 12 residues. The CDR3 DNA follows: TGTGCCAGCAGCTTAAGAGCGCACGAGCAGTACTTC. Its protein product is CASSLRAHEQYF.

The chain employs TRBV6-1 and TRBJ1-2; D is possibly TRBD1 (5 bases). CDR3 length: 12 amino acids. With 3 bases removed from V and 8 bases from J, the gap between germline ends came to 10 bases. Germline V gene data show CDR1 as MNHNS and CDR2 as SASEGT. DNA of the CDR3: TGTGCCAGCAGTGACAGGGTTAAAGGCTACACCTTC. Translating gives CASSDRVKGYTF.

The rearrangement uses TRBV11-3 and TRBJ2-7; TRBD2 matches 7 bases. V dropped 8 bases and J dropped 6; count of bases not matched to a gene: 7. Germline CDR1 SGHNT, CDR2 YENEEA. CDR3 size: 12 residues. The CDR3 protein is CASSGGPTEQYF. The DNA of the CDR3 is TGTGCCAGCTCGGGGGGTCCCACCGAGCAGTACTTC.

This clone was found once. This sequence joins TRBV2 and TRBJ2-3; 8 bases map to TRBD1. The CDR3 runs 14 residues. The ends lost 6 bases at V and 1 base at J; junction bases unmatched: 3. Germline V gives CDR1 SNHLY, CDR2 FYNNEI. The CDR3 nucleotides read TGTGCCAGCAGCGGACAGGGTGGCACAGATACGCAGTATTTT. Amino acid sequence: CASSGQGGTDTQYF.

CDR3 in amino acids: CASSLVEGVDYGYTF. The DNA for the CDR3 is TGTGCCAGCAGCTTAGTGGAGGGGGTCGACTATGGCTACACCTTC. The chain combines TRBV7-9 with TRBJ1-2; weak D call: TRBD1 (6 bases). The CDR3 is made up of 15 amino acids. V shed 1 base and J shed 3 bases, with 12 bases lying between them. Per germline, CDR1 SEHNR and CDR2 FQNEAQ (reference sequence).

In this sample, this clone turned up once. The chain recombines TRBV5-1 with TRBJ1-1; tentatively, D is TRBD1 (6 bases). V lost 5 bases, J lost 4 bases, and 12 bases lay in between. CDR1 SGHRS and CDR2 YFSETQ come from the germline V gene. The CDR3 length is 13 residues. The CDR3 DNA follows: TGCGCCAGCAGTCTTGAGGGGGGCACTGAAGCTTTCTTT. This gives the protein CASSLEGGTEAFF.

The rearrangement uses TRBV12-3 or TRBV12-4 and TRBJ2-1; 7 bases map to TRBD2. The CDR3 consists of 13 residues. The junction had 2 bases not matched to a gene; V was cut back by 6 bases and J by 3 bases. CDR3 sequence reads: CASRGTIYNEQFF. In DNA form, the CDR3 reads TGTGCCAGCAGGGGGACTATCTACAATGAGCAGTTCTTC.

V usage is TRBV9 and J usage is TRBJ1-2; TRBD1 matches 9 bases. This CDR3 has 14 amino acids. J gave up 3 bases and V 4 bases, and 4 bases lay outside the gene matches. Germline CDR1 is SGDLS and CDR2 is YYNGEE. CDR3 sequence reads: CASSQGTGYYGYTF. The CDR3 DNA sequence: TGTGCCAGCAGCCAAGGGACAGGGTACTATGGCTACACCTTC.

The rearrangement uses TRBV7-9 and TRBJ2-5, with D maybe TRBD2 (6 bases). The germline gives CDR1 SEHNR, CDR2 FQNEAQ (reference sequence). Trimming took 0 bases from V and 9 from J, leaving 14 bases between them. The CDR3 totals 14 residues. This chain's CDR3 is CASSLAVRPGAQYF. CDR3 bases: TGTGCCAGCAGCTTAGCGGTACGGCCGGGGGCCCAGTACTTC.

The chain couples TRBV3-1 (or the pseudogene TRBV3-2) to TRBJ2-3; 9 positions agree with TRBD1. Looked up from germline, CDR1 is LGHDT and CDR2 is YNNKEL (reference sequence). CDR3 length: 14 residues. Trimming at V came to 5 bases and at J to 5 bases, leaving 5 bases not matched to a gene. CDR3 sequence: CASSSRQGGDTQYF. For the CDR3, the DNA is TGTGCCAGCAGCTCCAGACAGGGGGGAGATACGCAGTATTTT.

J is TRBJ1-1 and V is TRBV2; maybe TRBD1 (5 bases). CDR3 size: 13 residues. The V gene lost 6 bases and the J gene lost 3 bases, with 11 bases spanning the gap. Germline CDR1 and CDR2: SNHLY and FYNNEI. Here the CDR3 reads CASRPSGYTEAFF. DNA of the CDR3: TGTGCCAGCAGGCCTTCAGGGTACACTGAAGCTTTCTTT. The variable domain in full, completed from reference TRBV2 and TRBJ1-1, reads EPEVTQTPSHQVTQMGQEVILRCVPISNHLYFYWYRQILGQKVEFLVSFYNNEISEKSEIFDDQFSVERPDGSNFTLKIRSTKLEDSAMYFCASRPSGYTEAFFGQGTRLTVV.

The J gene is TRBJ2-7, the V gene TRBV4-1; TRBD2 matches 8 bases. With V trimmed by 3 bases and J by 7 bases, 11 bases remained unmatched. This CDR3 is 15 amino acids long. Germline-derived CDR1 and CDR2 are MGHRA and YSYEKL. CDR3 coding DNA: TGCGCCAGCAGCCACCCCGGACTAGCCCGGGGGGAGCAGTACTTC. Encoded protein: CASSHPGLARGEQYF.